This TCR beta chain was identified in a study of T-cell reconstitution after alpha-beta-depleted transplantation in children. Overall study results and limits: Reportedly, alpha-beta T cells present about two months post-transplant originated from several hundred expanded clones of graft origin. Certain patients had high TCRbeta diversity at day 60, and it came from recipient T cells and thymic progenitors that survived. One year after transplant, T-cell counts and diversity came mostly from newly produced T cells.

This clonotype occurred many times. Its target is unknown. As it was prepared, the TCRbeta library received unique molecular identifiers. Using its own MiXCR run on the PCR reads, TCRdb lists one record per CDR3 protein. The sample lists 90,000 to 150,000 distinct CDR3 sequences, roughly 23% occurring once. V lost 0 bases, J lost 0 bases, and 6 bases lay in between. Germline-derived CDR1 and CDR2 are SGHRS and YFSETQ. The length of the CDR3 is 15 residues. This TCR was sampled from a male patient between 2 and 10 years old who had a stem cell transplant for chronic granulomatous disease, so the T cells may come from the graft donor. The sequencing used PBMCs, mostly from graft donor cells, collected 180 days after TCRalphabeta/CD19-depleted stem cell transplant. The chain joins TRBV5-1 to TRBJ1-4; tentative D call: TRBD1 (6 bases). Here the CDR3 reads CASSLAGATNEKLFF. CDR3 DNA sequence: TGCGCCAGCAGCTTGGCAGGGGCAACTAATGAAAAACTGTTTTTT. The variable domain in full, completed from reference TRBV5-1 and TRBJ1-4, reads KAGVTQTPRYLIKTRGQQVTLSCSPISGHRSVSWYQQTPGQGLQFLFEYFSETQRNKGNFPGRFSGRQFSNSRSEMNVSTLELGDSALYLCASSLAGATNEKLFFGSGTQLSVL.